This T cell receptor beta chain was profiled in a study of T-cell reconstitution after alpha-beta-depleted transplantation in children. Whole-study results and caveats: One year post-transplant, T-cell counts and diversity were largely derived from T cells produced anew.

Germline V lookup: CDR1 MGHRA, CDR2 YSYEKL. The CDR3 has 13 residues. V shed 5 bases and J shed 10 bases, with 14 bases lying between them. A library of TCRbeta sequences, prepared with unique molecular identifiers, was generated. TCRdb re-called the PCR reads with MiXCR, one entry per CDR3 protein. This table holds about a million distinct CDR3 sequences, about 29% found once. About this clonotype itself: The antigen is not known. With a far larger clone one base away, a read error is the likely cause.

V gene TRBV4-1 combines with J gene TRBJ2-2; tentative D call: TRBD2 (7 bases). The source of this sequence is a boy under three years old who had a stem cell transplant for SCID, so the T cells may come from the graft donor. The sample here was PBMCs, mostly from graft donor cells, taken 360 days after TCRalphabeta/CD19-depleted stem cell transplant. The CDR3 DNA is TGCGCCAGCAGCTTGGGGGGGGCCGAGGAGCTGTTTTTT. This sequence encodes CASSLGGAEELFF.